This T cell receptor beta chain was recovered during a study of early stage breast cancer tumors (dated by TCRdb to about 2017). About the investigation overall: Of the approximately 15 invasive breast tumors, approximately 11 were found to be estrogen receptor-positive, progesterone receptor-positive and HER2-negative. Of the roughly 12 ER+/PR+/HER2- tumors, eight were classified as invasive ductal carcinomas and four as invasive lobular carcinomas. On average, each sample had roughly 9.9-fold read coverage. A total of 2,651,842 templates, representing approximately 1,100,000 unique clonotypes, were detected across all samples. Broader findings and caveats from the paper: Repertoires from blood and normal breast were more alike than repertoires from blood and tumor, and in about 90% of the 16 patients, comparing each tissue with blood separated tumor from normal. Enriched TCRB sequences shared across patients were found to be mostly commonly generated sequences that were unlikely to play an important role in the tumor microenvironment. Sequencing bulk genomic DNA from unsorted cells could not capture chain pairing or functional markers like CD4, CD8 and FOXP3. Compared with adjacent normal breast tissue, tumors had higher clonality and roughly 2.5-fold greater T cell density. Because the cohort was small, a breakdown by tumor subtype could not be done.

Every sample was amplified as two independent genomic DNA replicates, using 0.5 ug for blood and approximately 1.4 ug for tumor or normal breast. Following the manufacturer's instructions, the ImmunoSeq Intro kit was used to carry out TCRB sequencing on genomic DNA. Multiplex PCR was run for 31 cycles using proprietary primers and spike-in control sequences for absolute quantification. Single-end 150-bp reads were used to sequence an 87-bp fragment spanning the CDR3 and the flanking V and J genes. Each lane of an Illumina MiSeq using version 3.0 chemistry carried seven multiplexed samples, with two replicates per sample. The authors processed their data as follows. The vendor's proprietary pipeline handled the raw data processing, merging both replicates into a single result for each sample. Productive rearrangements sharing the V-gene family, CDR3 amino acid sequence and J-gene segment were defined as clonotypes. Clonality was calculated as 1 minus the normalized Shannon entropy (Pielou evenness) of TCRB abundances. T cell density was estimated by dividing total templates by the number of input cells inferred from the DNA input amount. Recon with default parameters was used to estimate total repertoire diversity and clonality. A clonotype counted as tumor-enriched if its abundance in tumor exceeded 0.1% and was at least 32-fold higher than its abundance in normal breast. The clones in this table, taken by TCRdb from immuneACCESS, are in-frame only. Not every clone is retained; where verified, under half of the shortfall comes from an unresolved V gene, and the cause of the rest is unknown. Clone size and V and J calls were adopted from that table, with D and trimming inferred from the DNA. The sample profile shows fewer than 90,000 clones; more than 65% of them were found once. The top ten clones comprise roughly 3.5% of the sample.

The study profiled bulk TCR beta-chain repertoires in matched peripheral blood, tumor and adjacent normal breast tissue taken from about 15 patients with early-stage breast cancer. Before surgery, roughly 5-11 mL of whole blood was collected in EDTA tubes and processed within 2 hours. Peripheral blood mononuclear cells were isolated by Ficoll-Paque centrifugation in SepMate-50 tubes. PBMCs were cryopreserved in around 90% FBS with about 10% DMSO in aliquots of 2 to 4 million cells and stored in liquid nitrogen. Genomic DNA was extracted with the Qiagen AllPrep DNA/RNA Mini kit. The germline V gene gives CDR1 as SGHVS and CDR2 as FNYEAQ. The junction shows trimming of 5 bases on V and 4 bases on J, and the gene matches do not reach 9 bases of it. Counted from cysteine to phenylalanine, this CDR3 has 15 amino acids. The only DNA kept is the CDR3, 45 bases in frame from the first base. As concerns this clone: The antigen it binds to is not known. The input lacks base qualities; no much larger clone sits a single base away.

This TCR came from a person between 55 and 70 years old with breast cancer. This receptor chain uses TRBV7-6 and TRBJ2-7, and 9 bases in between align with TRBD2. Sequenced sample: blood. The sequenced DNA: TGTGCCAGCAGCAAAAATCCGACTAGCGGATACGAGCAGTACTTC. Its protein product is CASSKNPTSGYEQYF. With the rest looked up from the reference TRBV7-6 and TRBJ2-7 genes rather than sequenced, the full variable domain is GAGVSQSPRYKVTKRGQDVALRCDPISGHVSLYWYRQALGQGPEFLTYFNYEAQQDKSGLPNDRFSAERPEGSISTLTIQRTEQRDSAMYRCASSKNPTSGYEQYFGPGTRLTVT.